This T cell receptor (beta chain) originates from a study of T cell clonality in common variable immunodeficiency. Study-level results: Fewer TCRbeta clones were shared among CVID subjects than controls. Common variable immunodeficiency TCR beta sequences reportedly had fewer deletions and N-nucleotide insertions. What drives increased CVID clonality needs T cell subpopulation sequencing.

Sequencing used immunoSEQ multiplex PCR; TCRdb keeps in-frame clones, though not all of them. This sample carries some 54,000 clones, none of them present only once. CDR3 length equals 17 residues. V was cut by 0 bases and J by 3 bases, with 17 bases left in between. This clone was picked up many times. The antigen is undetermined. The read is 3 residues too short to cover the CDR3 end, so that end is filled in from the germline J gene. Sequenced sample: peripheral blood mononuclear cells. This clonotype was sampled from a person between 18 and 75 years old in good health. The chain carries TRBV6-7 and TRBJ2-5; possibly TRBD1 or TRBD2 for D (5 bases each). TRBV6-7 counts as an open reading frame of uncertain function. The sequenced CDR3 bases are TGTGCCAGCAGTTACTCGTCCAGGGCCGCGGAGGAAGAGACC. It specifies CASSYSSRAAEEET. The full CDR3 protein is CASSYSSRAAEEETQYF.